This TCR beta chain is drawn from a study of blood T cells in healthy people across ages. Study-level findings and limits: In long-lived donors, naive CD4+ cell counts and diversity exceeded those of aged donors.

Comment on this clonotype: Its antigen is as yet unknown.

Combining a sample-barcoded 5' primer with a J-beta primer mix, a second PCR ran for 7 to 11 cycles. The yield of each sample was at least 2.5 million CDR3-containing paired-end reads. TCRdb called the 5' RACE reads again in MiXCR, with one record for every CDR3 protein. The sample consists of about 720,000 distinct CDR3 sequences, about a fifth of them appearing once. The junction had 12 bases not matched to a gene; V was cut back by 4 bases and J by 2 bases. CDR3 length: 17 amino acids. Per germline, CDR1 SGHRS and CDR2 YFSETQ. The specimen sequenced was blood. The receptor comes from a man between 70 and 80 years old in good health. V usage is TRBV5-1 and J usage is TRBJ2-3, with 8 bases lining up with TRBD1. The CDR3 loop is CASSPQGTGQNTDTQYF. CDR3 DNA sequence: TGCGCCAGCAGCCCTCAAGGGACAGGACAAAACACAGATACGCAGTATTTT.